This record concerns one T cell receptor (beta chain) sequence. Its antigen is not known. CDR3 length equals 12 residues. CDR1 is MNHEY, CDR2 SMNVEV, per germline (reference sequence). Trimming removed 8 bases at V and 12 bases at J, with 17 bases between. This record belongs to a study of T cell repertoires in cytomegalovirus infection. Overall study: Public TCR beta signature analysis indicated the presence of both CMV infection and matching HLA type.

TCRdb reprocessed the reads with MiXCR, giving one entry per CDR3 protein. The repertoire holds some 700,000 distinct CDR3 sequences, with under 40% as singletons. Overall study results and limits: Totalled public TCR beta family frequency picked out people who carried CMV plus the relevant HLA. What dominated the ex vivo response were HLA-C-restricted CMV-specific TCR beta clonotypes.

The genes are TRBV27 and TRBJ2-1; perhaps TRBD1 as D (6 bases). This TCR was sampled from a human donor in good health (CMV status not recorded). Some clones in this sample may be carry-over from other donors' samples. The source material was PBMCs. CDR3 region: CASGTNVLGQFF. Written as DNA, the CDR3 is TGTGCCAGCGGGACAAACGTACTTGGGCAGTTCTTC.